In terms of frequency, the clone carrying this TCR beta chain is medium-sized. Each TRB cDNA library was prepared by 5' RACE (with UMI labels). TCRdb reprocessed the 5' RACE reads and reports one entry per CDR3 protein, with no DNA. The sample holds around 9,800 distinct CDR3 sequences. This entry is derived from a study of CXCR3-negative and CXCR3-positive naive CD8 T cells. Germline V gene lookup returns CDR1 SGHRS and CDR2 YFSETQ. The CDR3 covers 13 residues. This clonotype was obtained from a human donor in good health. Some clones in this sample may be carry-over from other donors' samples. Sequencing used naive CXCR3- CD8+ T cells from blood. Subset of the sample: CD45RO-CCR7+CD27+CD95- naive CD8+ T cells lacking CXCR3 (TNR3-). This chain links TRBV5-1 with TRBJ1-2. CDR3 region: CASSLTPLYGYTF.